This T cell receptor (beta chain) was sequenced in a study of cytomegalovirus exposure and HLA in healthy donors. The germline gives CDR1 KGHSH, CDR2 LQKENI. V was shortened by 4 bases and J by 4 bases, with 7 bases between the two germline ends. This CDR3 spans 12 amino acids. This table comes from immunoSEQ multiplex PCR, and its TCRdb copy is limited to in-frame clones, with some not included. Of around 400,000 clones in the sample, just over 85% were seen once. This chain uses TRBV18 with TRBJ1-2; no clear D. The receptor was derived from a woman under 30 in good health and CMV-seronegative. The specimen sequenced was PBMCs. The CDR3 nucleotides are TGTGCCAGCTCACGACAACCCTATGGCTACACCTTC. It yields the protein CASSRQPYGYTF. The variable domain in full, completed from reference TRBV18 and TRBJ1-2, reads NAGVMQNPRHLVRRRGQEARLRCSPMKGHSHVYWYRQLPEEGLKFMVYLQKENIIDESGMPKERFSAEFPKEGPSILRIQQVVRGDSAAYFCASSRQPYGYTFGSGTRLTVV.